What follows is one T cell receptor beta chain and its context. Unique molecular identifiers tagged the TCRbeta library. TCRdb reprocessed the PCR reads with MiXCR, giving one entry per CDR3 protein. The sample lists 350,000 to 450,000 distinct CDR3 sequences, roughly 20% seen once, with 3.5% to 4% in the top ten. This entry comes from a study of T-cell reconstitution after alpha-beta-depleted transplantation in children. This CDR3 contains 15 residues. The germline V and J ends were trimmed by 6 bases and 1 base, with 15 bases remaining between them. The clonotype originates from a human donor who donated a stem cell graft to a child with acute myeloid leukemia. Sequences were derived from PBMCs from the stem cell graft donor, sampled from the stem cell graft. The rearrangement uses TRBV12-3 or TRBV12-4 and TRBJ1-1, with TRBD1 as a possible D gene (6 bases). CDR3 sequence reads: CASRGGDSPNTEAFF. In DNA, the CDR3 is TGTGCCAGCAGAGGGGGGGACTCCCCGAACACTGAAGCTTTCTTT.